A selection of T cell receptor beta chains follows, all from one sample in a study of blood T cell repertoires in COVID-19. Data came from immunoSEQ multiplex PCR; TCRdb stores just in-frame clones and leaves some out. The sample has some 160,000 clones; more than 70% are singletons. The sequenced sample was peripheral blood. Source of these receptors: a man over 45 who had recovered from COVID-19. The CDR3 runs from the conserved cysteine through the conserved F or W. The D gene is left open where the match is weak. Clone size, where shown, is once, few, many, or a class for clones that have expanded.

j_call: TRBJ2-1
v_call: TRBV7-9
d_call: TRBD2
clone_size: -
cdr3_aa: CASRIAGAGRHEQFF
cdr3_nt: TGTGCCAGCCGAATAGCAGGAGCGGGGCGGCATGAGCAGTTCTTC

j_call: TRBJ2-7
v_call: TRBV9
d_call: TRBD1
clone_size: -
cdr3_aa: CASSVVGQICYEQYF
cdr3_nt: TGTGCCAGCAGCGTAGTGGGACAGATTTGCTACGAGCAGTACTTC

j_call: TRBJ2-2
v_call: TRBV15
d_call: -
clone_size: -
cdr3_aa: CATSRVFTGELFF
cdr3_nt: TGTGCCACCAGCAGAGTCTTCACCGGGGAGCTGTTTTTT

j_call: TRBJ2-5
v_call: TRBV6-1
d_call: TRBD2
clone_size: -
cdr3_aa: CASSEEISGRKTQYF
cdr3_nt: TGTGCCAGCAGTGAAGAAATTAGCGGGAGAAAGACCCAGTACTTC

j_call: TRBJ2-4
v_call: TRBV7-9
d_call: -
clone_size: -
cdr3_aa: CASSLSSILAKNIQYF
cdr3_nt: TGTGCCAGCAGCTTAAGCTCGATACTAGCCAAAAACATTCAGTACTTC

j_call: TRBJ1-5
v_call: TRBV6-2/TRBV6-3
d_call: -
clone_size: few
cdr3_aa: CASSPEGPSNQPQHF
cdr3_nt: TGTGCCAGCAGTCCCGAGGGCCCTAGCAATCAGCCCCAGCATTTT

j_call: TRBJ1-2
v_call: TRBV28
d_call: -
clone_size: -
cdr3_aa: CASSSLNYGYTF
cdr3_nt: TGTGCCAGCAGTTCACTAAACTATGGCTACACCTTC

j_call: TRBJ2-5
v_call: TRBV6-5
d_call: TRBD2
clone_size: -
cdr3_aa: CASKERLAGTETQYF
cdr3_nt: TGTGCCAGCAAGGAGAGACTAGCAGGTACGGAGACCCAGTACTTC

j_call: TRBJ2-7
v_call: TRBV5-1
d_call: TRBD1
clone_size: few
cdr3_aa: CASSGTGAYEQYF
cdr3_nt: TGCGCCAGCAGCGGCACAGGGGCCTACGAGCAGTACTTC

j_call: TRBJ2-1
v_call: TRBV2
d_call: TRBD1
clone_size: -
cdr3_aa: CASSSDRVGHEQFF
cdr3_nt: TGTGCCAGCAGTTCCGACAGGGTAGGGCATGAGCAGTTCTTC

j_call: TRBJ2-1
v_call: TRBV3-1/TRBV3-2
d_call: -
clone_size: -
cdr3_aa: CASYGGSSYNEQFF
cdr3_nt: TGTGCCTCTTATGGGGGGAGCTCCTACAATGAGCAGTTCTTC

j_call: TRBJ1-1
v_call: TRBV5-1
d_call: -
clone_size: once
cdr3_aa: CASSLAGETEAFF
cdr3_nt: TGCGCCAGCAGCTTGGCAGGCGAAACTGAAGCTTTCTTT

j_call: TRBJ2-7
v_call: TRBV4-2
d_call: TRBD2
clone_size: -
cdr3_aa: CASSQAGGPYEQYF
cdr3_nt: TGTGCCAGCAGCCAAGCGGGGGGGCCCTACGAGCAGTACTTC

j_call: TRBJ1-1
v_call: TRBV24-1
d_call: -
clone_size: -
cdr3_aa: CATSDLGTGMKNTEAFF
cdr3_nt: TGTGCCACCAGTGATTTGGGCACAGGGATGAAGAACACTGAAGCTTTCTTT

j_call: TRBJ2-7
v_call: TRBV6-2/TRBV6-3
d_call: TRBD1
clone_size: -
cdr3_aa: CASSSPGTGDLEQYF
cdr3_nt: TGTGCCAGCAGTTCCCCCGGGACAGGGGATCTCGAGCAGTACTTC

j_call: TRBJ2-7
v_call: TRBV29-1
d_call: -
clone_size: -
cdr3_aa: CSVGASQSYEQYF
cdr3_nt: TGCAGCGTTGGGGCTAGCCAAAGCTACGAGCAGTACTTC

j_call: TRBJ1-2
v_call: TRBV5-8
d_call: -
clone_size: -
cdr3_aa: CASRQGINYGYTF
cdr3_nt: TGTGCCAGCAGACAGGGAATCAACTATGGCTACACCTTC

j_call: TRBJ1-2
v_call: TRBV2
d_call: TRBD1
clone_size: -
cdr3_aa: CASVSGQGAFGYGYTF
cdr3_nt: TGTGCCAGCGTATCCGGACAGGGGGCTTTTGGCTATGGCTACACCTTC

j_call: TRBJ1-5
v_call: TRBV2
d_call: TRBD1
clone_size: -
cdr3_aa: CASSYGQGNQPQHF
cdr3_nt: TGTGCCAGCAGCTACGGACAGGGCAATCAGCCCCAGCATTTT

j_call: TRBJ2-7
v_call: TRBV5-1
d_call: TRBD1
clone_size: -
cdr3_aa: CASSFPGQGLNEQYF
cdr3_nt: TGCGCCAGCAGCTTTCCGGGACAGGGGCTCAACGAGCAGTACTTC

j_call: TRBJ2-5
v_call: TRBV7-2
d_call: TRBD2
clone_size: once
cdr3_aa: CASSLALAGAVQETQYF
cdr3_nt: TGTGCCAGCAGCTTAGCACTAGCGGGGGCCGTCCAAGAGACCCAGTACTTC

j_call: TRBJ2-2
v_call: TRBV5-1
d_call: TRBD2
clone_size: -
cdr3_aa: CASSWTSGANTGELFF
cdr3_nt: TGCGCCAGCAGTTGGACTAGCGGAGCGAACACCGGGGAGCTGTTTTTT

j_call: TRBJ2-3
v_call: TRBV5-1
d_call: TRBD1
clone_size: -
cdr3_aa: CASSPGQGRDTQYF
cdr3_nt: TGCGCCAGCAGCCCCGGACAGGGGAGAGATACGCAGTATTTT

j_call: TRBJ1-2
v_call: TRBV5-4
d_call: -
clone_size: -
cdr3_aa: CASSLQGNYGYTF
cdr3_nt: TGTGCCAGCAGCCTCCAGGGAAACTATGGCTACACCTTC

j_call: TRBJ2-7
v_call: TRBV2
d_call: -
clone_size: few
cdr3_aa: CASSADTYEQYF
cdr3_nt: TGTGCCAGCAGCGCGGACACCTACGAGCAGTACTTC

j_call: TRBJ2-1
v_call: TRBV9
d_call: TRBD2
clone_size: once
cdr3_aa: CASSVIAAGTRNFHEQFF
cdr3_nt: TGTGCCAGCAGCGTTATAGCAGCTGGGACTAGAAATTTCCATGAGCAGTTCTTC

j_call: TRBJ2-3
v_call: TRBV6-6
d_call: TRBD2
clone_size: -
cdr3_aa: CASSPKRGGLAMTDTQYF
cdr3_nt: TGTGCCAGCAGTCCTAAACGCGGGGGACTAGCTATGACAGATACGCAGTATTTT

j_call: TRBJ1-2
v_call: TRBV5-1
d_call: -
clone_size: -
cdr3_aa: CASSLAGENYGYTF
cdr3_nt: TGCGCCAGCAGCTTGGCGGGGGAAAACTATGGCTACACCTTC

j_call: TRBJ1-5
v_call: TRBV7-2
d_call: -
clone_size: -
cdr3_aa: CASSTGMRSNQPQHF
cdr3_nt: TGTGCCAGCAGCACAGGGATGAGAAGCAATCAGCCCCAGCATTTT

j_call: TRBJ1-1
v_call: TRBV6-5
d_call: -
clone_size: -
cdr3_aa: CASSYSYGGATEAFF
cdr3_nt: TGTGCCAGCAGCTACTCCTACGGGGGGGCCACTGAAGCTTTCTTT

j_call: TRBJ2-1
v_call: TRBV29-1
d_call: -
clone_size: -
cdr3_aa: CSVEYFSNEQFF
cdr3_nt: TGCAGCGTTGAATACTTCTCCAATGAGCAGTTCTTC

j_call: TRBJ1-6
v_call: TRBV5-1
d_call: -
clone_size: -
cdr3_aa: CASSPDGRGNSPLHF
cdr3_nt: TGCGCCAGCAGCCCGGACGGACGGGGGAATTCACCCCTCCACTTT

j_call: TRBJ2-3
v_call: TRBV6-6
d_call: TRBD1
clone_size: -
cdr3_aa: CASSPGTGSRSTDTQYF
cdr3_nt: TGTGCCAGCAGTCCCGGGACAGGGTCGAGGTCCACAGATACGCAGTATTTT

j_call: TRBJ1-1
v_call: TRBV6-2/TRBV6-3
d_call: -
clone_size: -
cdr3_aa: CASSYWQGPLGTEAFF
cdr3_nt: TGTGCCAGCAGTTACTGGCAGGGCCCTTTGGGCACTGAAGCTTTCTTT

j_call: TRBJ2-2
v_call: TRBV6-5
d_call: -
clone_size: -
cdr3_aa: CASRREPDTGELFF
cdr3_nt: TGTGCCAGCAGACGGGAGCCGGACACCGGGGAGCTGTTTTTT

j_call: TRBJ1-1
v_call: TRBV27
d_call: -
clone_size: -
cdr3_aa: CASSLSGEGTEAFF
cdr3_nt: TGTGCCAGCAGTTTATCAGGGGAGGGCACTGAAGCTTTCTTT

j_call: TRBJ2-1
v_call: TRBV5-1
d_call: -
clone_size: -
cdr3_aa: CASSFNPGVGNEQFF
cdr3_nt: TGCGCCAGCAGCTTCAACCCGGGAGTTGGCAATGAGCAGTTCTTC

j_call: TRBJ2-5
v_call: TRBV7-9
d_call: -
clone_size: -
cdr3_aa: CASSLARGAETQYF
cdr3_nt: TGTGCCAGCAGCTTAGCGCGGGGAGCGGAGACCCAGTACTTC

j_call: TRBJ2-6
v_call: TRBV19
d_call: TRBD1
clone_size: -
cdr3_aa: CASSIGTGNSGANVLTF
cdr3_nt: TGTGCCAGTAGTATCGGGACAGGGAACTCTGGGGCCAACGTCCTGACTTTC

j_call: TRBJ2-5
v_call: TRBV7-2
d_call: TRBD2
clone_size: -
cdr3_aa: CASSSGTSWAQYF
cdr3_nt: TGTGCCAGCAGCTCCGGGACTAGCTGGGCCCAGTACTTC